This TCR beta chain was profiled in a study of cytomegalovirus exposure and HLA in healthy donors. Overall study findings and caveats: Reported findings show TCR beta sequences accurately forecast HLA-A and HLA-B alleles in most subjects. Researchers reported in a later analysis that common viral pathogens appeared linked to several top clusters.

This clone was counted once. Its antigen is currently unknown. Germline is not matched at one junction end, which may reflect a read error. CDR3 length equals 15 residues. Germline CDR1 and CDR2: SEHNR and FQNEAQ (reference sequence). Despite likely unrecorded immune exposures, the donors were nominally healthy at the time of sampling. PCR amplification relied on 60 Vbeta primers (plus 13 Jbeta primers). Clones were read by immunoSEQ multiplex PCR, and TCRdb kept only the in-frame ones, dropping some. The table records some 120,000 clones, roughly 80% of them present only once. Material for sequencing was PBMCs. This rearrangement joins TRBV7-9 to TRBJ2-1, with 7 bases that match TRBD2. This clonotype was obtained from a woman between 35 and 50 years old in good health and CMV-seronegative. CDR3 DNA sequence: TGTTCCAGCAGCTTCTTTGCGGGAGCCTACAATGAGCAGTTCTTC. Translation gives CSSSFFAGAYNEQFF. The full variable domain, rest sourced from reference TRBV7-9 and TRBJ2-1, is DTGVSQNPRHKITKRGQNVTFRCDPISEHNRLYWYRQTLGQGPEFLTYFQNEAQLEKSRLLSDRFSAERPKGSFSTLEIQRTEQGDSAMYLCSSSFFAGAYNEQFFGPGTRLTVL.